This T cell receptor beta chain was identified during a study of blood T cells in healthy people across ages. Study-level findings and limits: Calculation of diversity from one million T cells yielded estimates considered to be underestimates.

Primed by a sample-barcoded 5' primer and a J-beta primer mix, a second PCR proceeded for about 7 to 12 cycles. TCRdb analysed the 5' RACE reads with MiXCR anew, one entry per CDR3 protein. The sample contains around 1,100,000 distinct CDR3 sequences, 35% to 40% of which appear only once. As concerns this clonotype: Its antigen remains unidentified.

Trimming took off 6 bases at V and 1 base at J, with 18 bases between the two ends. The CDR3 contains 16 residues. The germline V gene has CDR1 SEHNR and CDR2 FQNEAQ (reference sequence). The chain joins TRBV7-9 to TRBJ1-2; no firm D call. The TCR originated in a young man in good health. Sequencing was performed on blood. The CDR3, as DNA: TGTGCCAGCAGTGACACCACGAAAGACCTTAACTATGGCTACACCTTC. As protein: CASSDTTKDLNYGYTF.